What follows are 26 T cell receptor beta chains derived from one specimen sequenced in a study of blood T cells in healthy people across ages. The authors ran a second PCR of about 6 to 12 cycles using a sample-barcoded 5' primer and a J-beta primer mix. One entry per CDR3 protein results from TCRdb running MiXCR on the 5' RACE reads. The sample records approximately 900,000 distinct CDR3 sequences, 29% being singletons. The sample was also linked to a second study, of T cells of mothers and their children.

The source material was blood. Every receptor here comes from a woman aged 40 to 50 in good health.

The rearrangement links TRBV15 to TRBJ1-5; 10 positions match TRBD1. The CDR3 has 15 residues. After removal of 2 bases from V and 7 bases from J, the junction contained 5 bases not matched to a gene. The V gene's germline CDR1 is LNHNV and CDR2 YYDKDF (reference sequence). Here the CDR3 DNA reads TGTGCCACCAGCAGACCGGACAGGGGGAACCAGCCCCAGCATTTT. Its translation is CATSRPDRGNQPQHF.

The table lists this clonotype with many counts. The V gene is TRBV6-6, the J gene TRBJ1-2; 9 nucleotides align to TRBD1. V trimming: 6 bases; J trimming: 8 bases; junction bases outside the gene matches: 13. CDR3 length: 15 amino acids. The germline V gene has CDR1 MNHNY and CDR2 SVGAGI (reference sequence). In DNA form, the CDR3 reads TGTGCCAGCAGCCTACTCGCACAGGGGGCGGACGGCTACACCTTC. Translating it yields CASSLLAQGADGYTF.

Of note for this clonotype: Being one base from a much bigger clone, this may be a read error. The V gene is TRBV27, the J gene TRBJ2-1, with TRBD1 matching 10 bases. V trimming: 5 bases; J trimming: 6 bases; junction bases outside the gene matches: 4. The CDR3 covers 14 residues. Per germline, CDR1 MNHEY and CDR2 SMNVEV (reference sequence). CDR3 sequence reads: CASSAWTGGNEQFF. As DNA, the CDR3 is TGTGCCAGCAGTGCCTGGACAGGGGGCAATGAGCAGTTCTTC.

This clonotype appeared many times. The germline gene is not matched at one end of the junction; a read error may be the cause. The chain is built from TRBV5-1 and TRBJ1-1, with 11 bases aligning to TRBD1. The V gene's germline CDR1 is SGHRS and CDR2 YFSETQ. CDR3 size: 15 residues. The chain's CDR3 is CASSSGQGANTEAFF. In DNA form, the CDR3 reads TGTGCCAGCAGCTCCGGACAGGGGGCGAACACTGAAGCTTTCTTT. Full variable domain (rest looked up from reference TRBV5-1 and TRBJ1-1): KAGVTQTPRYLIKTRGQQVTLSCSPISGHRSVSWYQQTPGQGLQFLFEYFSETQRNKGNFPGRFSGRQFSNSRSEMNVSTLELGDSALYLCASSSGQGANTEAFFGQGTRLTVV.

The chain couples TRBV4-1 to TRBJ1-3; D not resolved. CDR3 size: 14 residues. The V gene lost 1 base and the J gene lost 4 bases, with 8 bases spanning the gap. Germline V gives CDR1 MGHRA, CDR2 YSYEKL. CDR3 protein: CASSQAGIGNTIYF. In nucleotides, the CDR3 is TGCGCCAGCAGCCAAGCGGGGATCGGAAACACCATATATTTT.

There are a few counts of this clonotype. The chain couples TRBV7-9 to TRBJ2-1; D unclear. Trimming left V 5 bases short and J 10 bases short, with 15 bases between. This CDR3 contains 13 residues. Per germline, CDR1 SEHNR and CDR2 FQNEAQ (reference sequence). The CDR3 loop reads CASSLGLREEQFF. DNA of the CDR3: TGTGCCAGCAGCCTAGGATTGAGAGAGGAGCAGTTCTTC.

The gene calls are TRBV4-2 and TRBJ2-3; no clear D. The germline V gene has CDR1 LGHNA and CDR2 YNFKEQ. The CDR3 consists of 14 residues. Trimming took off 0 bases at V and 0 bases at J, with 4 bases between the two ends. CDR3 loop: CASSQEWSTDTQYF. The DNA of the CDR3 is TGTGCCAGCAGCCAAGAGTGGAGCACAGATACGCAGTATTTT.

This clonotype was seen more than once but under ten times. The chain links TRBV6-5 to TRBJ2-3, with 8 nucleotides matching TRBD2. The CDR3 covers 15 residues. CDR1 is MNHEY, CDR2 SVGAGI, per germline. The V segment lost 0 bases and the J segment 6 bases; nucleotides outside the gene matches: 5. CDR3 bases: TGTGCCAGCAGTTACTCTAGCGGGGTACGGGATACGCAGTATTTT. Translated: CASSYSSGVRDTQYF.

CDR3 sequence reads: CASSLAGQGRKTQYF. The CDR3 DNA reads TGCGCCAGCAGCTTGGCGGGACAGGGTCGAAAGACCCAGTACTTC. This rearrangement joins TRBV5-1 to TRBJ2-5, with TRBD1 matching 9 bases. The CDR3 has 15 residues. CDR1 is SGHRS, CDR2 YFSETQ, per germline. The J segment lost 6 bases and the V segment lost 0 bases, leaving 6 bases of the junction unmatched. Filled out from reference TRBV5-1 and TRBJ2-5, the complete variable domain reads KAGVTQTPRYLIKTRGQQVTLSCSPISGHRSVSWYQQTPGQGLQFLFEYFSETQRNKGNFPGRFSGRQFSNSRSEMNVSTLELGDSALYLCASSLAGQGRKTQYFGPGTRLLVL.

Only a few counts were recorded for this clonotype. The chain combines TRBV7-2 with TRBJ1-2, with 7 bases lining up with TRBD1. CDR3 size: 15 residues. V shed 1 base and J 4 bases; nucleotides not matched to a gene: 6. Germline CDR1 is SGHTA and CDR2 is FQGNSA. CDR3 nucleotides: TGTGCCAGCAGCTTAGGTCCAGGGGGGGTCTATGGCTACACCTTC. Its translation: CASSLGPGGVYGYTF.

This clonotype was counted between two and nine times. This chain's CDR3 is CTSSWDFYNNEQFF. Written as DNA, the CDR3 is TGTACCAGCAGTTGGGACTTTTACAACAATGAGCAGTTCTTC. The chain couples TRBV7-2 to TRBJ2-1, with D possibly TRBD2 on 6 matching bases. Germline V CDR1 and CDR2: SGHTA, FQGNSA. The ends were cut back, 6 bases at V and 5 bases at J, with 14 bases in the middle. The CDR3 is 14 amino acids.

This rearrangement joins TRBV3-1 to TRBJ1-2; 7 bases agree with TRBD1. Germline assignment: CDR1 LGHDT and CDR2 YNNKEL (reference sequence). Trimming cost V 3 bases and J 6 bases; bases outside gene matches: 10. CDR3 length equals 15 residues. The CDR3 nucleotides read TGTGCCAGCAGCCAGCGGGACAGAGTATTTGATGGCTACACCTTC. This sequence encodes CASSQRDRVFDGYTF.

The chain carries TRBV3-1 and TRBJ2-5; weak D call: TRBD2 (7 bases). The DNA end lines up better with TRBJ2-7; the J call may be wrong. CDR3 length: 15 residues. CDR1 is LGHDT, CDR2 YNNKEL, per germline (reference sequence). CDR3 protein: CASSQGGGATGEQYF. The CDR3 nucleotides read TGTGCCAGCAGCCAAGGTGGGGGGGCAACAGGCGAGCAGTACTTC.

The table lists this clonotype with a few counts. The chain uses TRBV20-1 and TRBJ1-1; 9 positions agree with TRBD1. Germline V gives CDR1 DFQATT, CDR2 SNEGSKA (reference sequence). With 3 bases clipped from V and 3 bases from J, the junction kept 5 bases outside the gene matches. The CDR3 spans 14 residues. Here the CDR3 reads CSASRDRVYTEAFF. The DNA for the CDR3 is TGCAGTGCTAGCCGGGACAGGGTATACACTGAAGCTTTCTTT.

On this clonotype: A single base separates this from a much larger clone, so it may be a read error. The rearrangement links TRBV20-1 to TRBJ2-5, with a tentative D call TRBD2 (6 bases). Germline lookup yields CDR1 DFQATT and CDR2 SNEGSKA (reference sequence). The CDR3 runs 15 residues. CDR3 nucleotide sequence: TGCGGTGCTAGCGACTATAGCGGACCACAAGAGACCCAGTACTTC. This gives the protein CGASDYSGPQETQYF.

The sample holds many counts of this clonotype. This chain joins TRBV20-1 and TRBJ2-1; TRBD1 matches 9 bases. CDR3 length: 15 amino acids. In germline, CDR1 is DFQATT, CDR2 SNEGSKA (reference sequence). The trim removed 0 bases at V and 11 bases at J, leaving 11 bases unmatched. The CDR3 loop reads CSARDRGQGHQKQFF. The CDR3 DNA is TGCAGTGCTAGAGATCGGGGACAGGGCCACCAGAAGCAGTTCTTC.

V gene TRBV12-3 or TRBV12-4 combines with J gene TRBJ2-7; the D gene is possibly TRBD1 (5 bases). Trimming left V 5 bases short and J 5 bases short, with 16 bases between. The CDR3 has 14 amino acids. The CDR3 DNA follows: TGTGCCAGCAGTCGTAATACTCCAGGGAACGAGCAGTACTTC. Amino acid sequence: CASSRNTPGNEQYF.

This clonotype occurred many times. The chain carries TRBV12-3 or TRBV12-4 and TRBJ2-5; 12 bases are shared with TRBD2. The CDR3 loop spans 14 amino acids. V shed 4 bases and J 5 bases; nucleotides not matched to a gene: 2. The CDR3, as DNA: TGTGCCAGCAGTTCTAGCGGGGGGGCGGAGACCCAGTACTTC. It encodes CASSSSGGAETQYF.

This clonotype has a single count. The junction and the germline gene differ at one end; a read error may be behind it. The rearrangement links TRBV7-8 to TRBJ1-2; no definite D call. The CDR3 has 15 amino acids. Germline lookup yields CDR1 SGHVS and CDR2 FQNEAQ. The CDR3 is CANSLNPDGERGYTF. As DNA, the CDR3 is TGTGCCAACAGCCTAAATCCCGACGGGGAGCGGGGCTACACCTTC.

This clonotype was observed at least ten times. The chain carries TRBV5-1 and TRBJ2-7; D remains ambiguous. Per germline, CDR1 SGHRS and CDR2 YFSETQ. V lost 0 bases and J lost 2, with 6 bases in between. The CDR3 covers 13 residues. The CDR3 reads CASSLDWTYEQYF. DNA for the CDR3: TGCGCCAGCAGCTTGGACTGGACCTACGAGCAGTACTTC.

This clonotype was observed at least ten times. This chain uses TRBV29-1 with TRBJ2-5, with unresolved D. V lost 6 bases, J lost 4 bases, and 18 bases lay in between. Germline CDR1 and CDR2: SQVTM and ANQGSEA. The CDR3 covers 14 residues. CDR3 bases: TGCAGCGTCGAACGTTCCTCACGGCGAGAGACCCAGTACTTC. This gives the protein CSVERSSRRETQYF.

This clonotype has at least ten counts. The DNA of the CDR3 is TGTGCCAGCAGCGCTAGCGGGGGGGCCTTGGAGCAGTTCTTC. Amino acid sequence: CASSASGGALEQFF. The chain recombines TRBV9 with TRBJ2-1; 12 nucleotides match TRBD2. Germline assignment: CDR1 SGDLS and CDR2 YYNGEE. CDR3 length: 14 residues. V trimming: 3 bases; J trimming: 10 bases; junction bases outside the gene matches: 5.

This clonotype was picked up many times. J is TRBJ2-7 and V is TRBV4-1; D is unclear. In germline, CDR1 is MGHRA, CDR2 YSYEKL. Trimming removed 0 bases from V and 3 bases from J, with 9 bases in between. CDR3 size: 14 residues. CDR3 sequence (DNA): TGCGCCAGCAGCCAAGACGGCACCTACTACGAGCAGTACTTC. Residues: CASSQDGTYYEQYF.

This clonotype was observed many times. One junction end disagrees with the germline gene, perhaps due to a read error. The chain employs TRBV7-2 and TRBJ2-7; 8 bases are shared with TRBD1. The germline V gene encodes CDR1 SGHTA and CDR2 FQGNSA. The CDR3 is 16 residues long. For the CDR3, the DNA is TGTGCCAGCACCTTATCCCCCGGCAGGGGGCTGGACGAGCAGTACTTC. As protein: CASTLSPGRGLDEQYF. Drawing the rest from reference TRBV7-2 and TRBJ2-7, the complete variable domain is GAGVSQSPSNKVTEKGKDVELRCDPISGHTALYWYRQSLGQGLEFLIYFQGNSAPDKSGLPSDRFSAERTGGSVSTLTIQRTQQEDSAVYLCASTLSPGRGLDEQYFGPGTRLTVT.

This clonotype appeared once. This chain joins TRBV2 and TRBJ2-7; 10 nucleotides line up with TRBD2. The CDR3 runs 15 residues. Germline-derived CDR1 and CDR2 are SNHLY and FYNNEI. Trimming cost V 2 bases and J 10 bases; bases outside gene matches: 11. The CDR3: CASSERTSGSRAQYF. CDR3 coding DNA: TGTGCCAGCAGTGAACGGACTAGCGGATCAAGGGCCCAGTACTTC.

This clonotype was counted ten times or more. The chain uses TRBV12-3 or TRBV12-4 and TRBJ2-1; D possibly corresponds to TRBD1 (6 bases). There are 13 residues in the CDR3. Trimming removed 3 bases from V and 10 bases from J, with 13 bases in between. The CDR3 spells CASSFAGESEQFF. DNA of the CDR3: TGTGCCAGCAGTTTCGCAGGGGAGAGCGAGCAGTTCTTC.